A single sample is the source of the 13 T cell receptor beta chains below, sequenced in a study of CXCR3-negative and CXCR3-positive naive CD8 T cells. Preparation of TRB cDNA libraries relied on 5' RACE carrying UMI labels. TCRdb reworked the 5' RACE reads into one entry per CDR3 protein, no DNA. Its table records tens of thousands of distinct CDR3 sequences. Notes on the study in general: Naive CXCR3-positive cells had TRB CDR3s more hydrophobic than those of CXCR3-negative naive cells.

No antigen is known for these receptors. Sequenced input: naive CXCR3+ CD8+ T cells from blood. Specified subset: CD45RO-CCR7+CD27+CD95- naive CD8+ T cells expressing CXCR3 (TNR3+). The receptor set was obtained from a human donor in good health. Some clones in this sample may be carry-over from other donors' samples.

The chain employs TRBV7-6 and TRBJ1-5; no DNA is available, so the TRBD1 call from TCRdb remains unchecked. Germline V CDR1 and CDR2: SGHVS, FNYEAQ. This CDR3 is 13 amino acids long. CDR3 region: CASSPGDGQPQHF.

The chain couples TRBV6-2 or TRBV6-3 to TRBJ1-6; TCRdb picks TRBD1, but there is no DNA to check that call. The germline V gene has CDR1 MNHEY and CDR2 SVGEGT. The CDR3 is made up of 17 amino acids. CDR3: CASRPGRESSYNSPLHF.

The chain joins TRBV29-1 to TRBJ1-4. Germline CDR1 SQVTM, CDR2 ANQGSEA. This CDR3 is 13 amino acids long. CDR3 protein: CSVGTVDYEKLFF.

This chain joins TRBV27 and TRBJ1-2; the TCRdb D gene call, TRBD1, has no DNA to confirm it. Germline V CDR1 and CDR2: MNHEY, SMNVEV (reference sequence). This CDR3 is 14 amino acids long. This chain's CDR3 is CASSPDRGIHGYTF.

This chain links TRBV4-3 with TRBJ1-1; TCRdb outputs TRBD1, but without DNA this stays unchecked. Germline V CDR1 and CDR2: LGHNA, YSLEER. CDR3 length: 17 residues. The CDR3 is CASSQSERQGGDTEAFF.

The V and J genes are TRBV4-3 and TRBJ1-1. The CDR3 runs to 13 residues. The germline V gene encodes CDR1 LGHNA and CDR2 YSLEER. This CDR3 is CASSQDLRIEAFF.

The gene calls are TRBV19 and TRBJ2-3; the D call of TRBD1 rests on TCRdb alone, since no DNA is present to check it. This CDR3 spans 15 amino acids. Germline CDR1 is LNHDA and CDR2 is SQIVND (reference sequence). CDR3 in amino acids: CASSAGAVSTDTQYF.

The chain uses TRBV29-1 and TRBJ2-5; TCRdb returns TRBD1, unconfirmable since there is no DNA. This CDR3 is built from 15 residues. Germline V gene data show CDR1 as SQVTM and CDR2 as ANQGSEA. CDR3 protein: CSVSGAKGVGETQYF. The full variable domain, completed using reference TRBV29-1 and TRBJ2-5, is SAVISQKPSRDICQRGTSLTIQCQVDSQVTMMFWYRQQPGQSLTLIATANQGSEATYESGFVIDKFPISRPNLTFSTLTVSNMSPEDSSIYLCSVSGAKGVGETQYFGPGTRLLVL.

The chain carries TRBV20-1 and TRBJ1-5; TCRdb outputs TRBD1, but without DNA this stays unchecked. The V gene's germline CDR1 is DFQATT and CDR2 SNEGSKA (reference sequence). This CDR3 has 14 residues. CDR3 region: CSARGSRENQPQHF.

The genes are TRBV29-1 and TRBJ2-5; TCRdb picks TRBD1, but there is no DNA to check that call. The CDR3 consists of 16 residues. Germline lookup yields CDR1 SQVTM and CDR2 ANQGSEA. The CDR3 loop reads CSVRLLPGQRKETQYF. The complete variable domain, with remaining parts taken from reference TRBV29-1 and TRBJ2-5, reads SAVISQKPSRDICQRGTSLTIQCQVDSQVTMMFWYRQQPGQSLTLIATANQGSEATYESGFVIDKFPISRPNLTFSTLTVSNMSPEDSSIYLCSVRLLPGQRKETQYFGPGTRLLVL.

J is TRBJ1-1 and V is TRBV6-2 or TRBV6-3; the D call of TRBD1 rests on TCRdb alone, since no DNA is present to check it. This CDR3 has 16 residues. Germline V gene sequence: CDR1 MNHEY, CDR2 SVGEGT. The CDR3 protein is CASSYPTGVADTEAFF.

The CDR3 protein is CSVDLRDTDTQYF. The chain carries TRBV29-1 and TRBJ2-3; without DNA, the TCRdb call of TRBD2 cannot be checked. The length of the CDR3 is 13 residues. The germline CDR1 and CDR2 sequences are SQVTM and ANQGSEA.

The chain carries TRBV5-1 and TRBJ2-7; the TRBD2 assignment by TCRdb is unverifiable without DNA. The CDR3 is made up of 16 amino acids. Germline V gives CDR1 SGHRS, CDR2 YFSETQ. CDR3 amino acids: CASSLTSGGASYEQYF.